This TCR beta chain came from a study of blood T cell repertoires in COVID-19. Study summary: Sample material is recorded as cDNA or gDNA derived from T cells, B-cell-depleted T cells, or PBMCs.

In the authors' workflow: Quantification of nucleated cells was approximated via reference gene primer amplification. Repertoires were generated with immunoSEQ multiplex PCR, while TCRdb's copy carries only in-frame clones and drops some. For V, J and clone size, that table is used; D and trimming come from the DNA. The profile covers 150,000 to 200,000 clones, with approximately 85% appearing a single time and over 2.5% taken by the ten largest. The sample consisted of peripheral blood. This TCR was recovered from a man in his sixties with acute or convalescent COVID-19.

The CDR3: CATSRGNEQFF. CDR3 DNA sequence: TGTGCCACCAGTAGGGGAAATGAGCAGTTCTTC. This chain joins TRBV24-1 and TRBJ2-1; a weak D match, TRBD1 (5 bases). The CDR3 consists of 11 residues. Germline values: CDR1 KGHDR, CDR2 SFDVKD. Trimming stripped 6 bases from V and 7 bases from J, with 6 bases between.